This passage covers 25 T cell receptor beta chains from one sample sequenced in a study of cytomegalovirus exposure and HLA in healthy donors. Both 60 Vbeta primers and 13 Jbeta primers went into the PCR. Method: immunoSEQ multiplex PCR; TCRdb's copy keeps in-frame clones and lacks some. The repertoire holds under 200,000 clones, with around 85% as singletons. Sequencing was carried out using PBMCs. These receptors were collected from a man between 18 and 29 years old in good health and CMV-seropositive.

This sequence joins TRBV19 and TRBJ1-3; D remains ambiguous. V lost 2 bases, J lost 4 bases, and 6 bases lay in between. From germline, CDR1 is LNHDA and CDR2 SQIVND (reference sequence). This CDR3 has 13 residues. CDR3 in amino acids: CASSISRGNTIYF. Written as DNA, the CDR3 is TGTGCCAGTAGTATATCGCGGGGAAACACCATATATTTT.

This chain connects TRBV7-9 to TRBJ2-7, with a possible D match to TRBD2 (6 bases). The length of the CDR3 is 12 residues. Germline lookup yields CDR1 SEHNR and CDR2 FQNEAQ (reference sequence). Between the trimmed V and J ends, which lost 6 bases and 2 bases, there was a span of 8 bases. This chain's CDR3 is CASSSGAYEQYF. The CDR3 DNA follows: TGTGCCAGCAGTTCGGGGGCCTACGAGCAGTACTTC.

The rearrangement links TRBV18 to TRBJ1-5; 7 bases match TRBD1. The CDR3 runs 17 residues. The V gene end was trimmed by 4 bases and the J gene end by 2 bases; junction bases not matched to a gene: 11. CDR1 and CDR2 from the germline V gene are KGHSH and LQKENI. CDR3 in DNA: TGTGCCAGCTCACAGGGACAGTATTGGGGGGGCAATCAGCCCCAGCATTTT. Translated, it gives CASSQGQYWGGNQPQHF.

This CDR3 is CASSLAGGETQYF. CDR3 nucleotides: TGTGCCAGCAGCTTAGCGGGCGGGGAGACCCAGTACTTC. The chain combines TRBV7-6 with TRBJ2-5; D may be TRBD2 (5 bases). CDR3 length equals 13 residues. The V end was cut by 0 bases, the J end by 5 bases, with 7 bases between. The germline V gene encodes CDR1 SGHVS and CDR2 FNYEAQ.

The chain is built from TRBV2 and TRBJ2-1, with D perhaps TRBD1 (6 bases). CDR1 and CDR2 (germline): SNHLY, FYNNEI. The CDR3 has 13 residues. V was clipped by 1 base and J by 5 bases, with 6 bases between them. The CDR3 spells CASSEGTDNEQFF. The CDR3 nucleotides read TGTGCCAGCAGTGAAGGGACAGACAATGAGCAGTTCTTC.

The chain uses TRBV9 and TRBJ1-1; 8 positions match TRBD1. CDR1 SGDLS and CDR2 YYNGEE come from the germline V gene. Trimming at V came to 4 bases and at J to 0 bases, leaving 11 bases not matched to a gene. This CDR3 contains 17 residues. CDR3 sequence reads: CASSLTPGQGLNTEAFF. CDR3 sequence (DNA): TGTGCCAGCAGCCTAACCCCCGGACAGGGCCTGAACACTGAAGCTTTCTTT.

The chain is built from TRBV5-1 and TRBJ2-1; D may be TRBD1 (5 bases). CDR1 SGHRS and CDR2 YFSETQ come from the germline V gene. The V end lost 4 bases, the J end lost 4 bases, and 15 bases lay between the germline ends. The CDR3 is made up of 15 amino acids. In nucleotides, the CDR3 is TGCGCCAGCAGCCCAGGGTCTAGGGGTTACAATGAGCAGTTCTTC. It specifies CASSPGSRGYNEQFF.

This clone was seen a handful of times. The rearrangement uses TRBV19 and TRBJ1-5; D is ambiguous. CDR1 and CDR2 from the germline V gene are LNHDA and SQIVND (reference sequence). The V end was cut by 7 bases, the J end by 4 bases, with 8 bases between. The CDR3 length is 12 residues. The CDR3 here is CASTYTNQPQHF. The CDR3 bases are TGTGCCAGTACCTATACGAATCAGCCCCAGCATTTT.

As concerns this clone: Compared with germline, one end of the junction differs, possibly owing to a read error. The V and J genes are TRBV28 and TRBJ1-2, with D uncertain. This CDR3 is built from 16 residues. The germline V gene encodes CDR1 MDHEN and CDR2 SYDVKM. The CDR3 bases are TGTGCCAGCAGTTCGACCCCCCCCTTCATGGAGGCTCTTATAAACTTC. Encoded protein: CASSSTPPFMEALINF.

This clone was observed once. J is TRBJ1-4 and V is TRBV27; D not resolved. CDR1 and CDR2 from the germline V gene are MNHEY and SMNVEV (reference sequence). Trimming left V 4 bases short and J 0 bases short, with 9 bases between. The CDR3 is made up of 15 amino acids. The CDR3 DNA reads TGTGCCAGCAGTTCCCTGTATGCAACTAATGAAAAACTGTTTTTT. Protein product: CASSSLYATNEKLFF. The full variable domain, completed using reference TRBV27 and TRBJ1-4, is EAQVTQNPRYLITVTGKKLTVTCSQNMNHEYMSWYRQDPGLGLRQIYYSMNVEVTDKGDVPEGYKVSRKEKRNFPLILESPSPNQTSLYFCASSSLYATNEKLFFGSGTQLSVL.

This rearrangement joins TRBV5-1 to TRBJ2-2, with TRBD2 matching 9 bases. The V gene end was trimmed by 2 bases and the J gene end by 2 bases; junction bases not matched to a gene: 1. The CDR3 sequence is 15 residues long. CDR1 and CDR2 from the germline V gene are SGHRS and YFSETQ. The CDR3 protein is CASSFSGGNTGELFF. CDR3 bases: TGCGCCAGCAGCTTTAGCGGGGGAAACACCGGGGAGCTGTTTTTT.

The chain joins TRBV4-3 to TRBJ2-3; D remains unclear. V lost 9 bases and J 2 bases, leaving 18 bases between the germline ends. The CDR3 contains 15 residues. Per the germline V gene, CDR1 is LGHNA and CDR2 is YSLEER. CDR3 sequence (DNA): TGCGCCAGTACAATCACCCCCTCCGCCACAGATACGCAGTATTTT. It translates to CASTITPSATDTQYF.

This clone was detected only a few times. V is TRBV4-1 and J is TRBJ1-1; tentatively, D is TRBD1 (5 bases). V gave up 0 bases and J gave up 3 bases, with 11 bases separating them. This CDR3 is 15 amino acids long. CDR1 is MGHRA and CDR2 is YSYEKL in the germline V gene. Here the CDR3 DNA reads TGCGCCAGCAGCCAAGAGACAGCGGGGGACACTGAAGCTTTCTTT. This encodes CASSQETAGDTEAFF.

The chain uses TRBV5-1 and TRBJ1-1; 12 nucleotides line up with TRBD1. CDR3 length: 20 amino acids. The germline V gene encodes CDR1 SGHRS and CDR2 YFSETQ. J was trimmed by 4 bases and V by 0 bases; bases with no gene match: 16. The CDR3 loop is CASSLAPSFGDRGRGTEAFF. The DNA of the CDR3 is TGCGCCAGCAGCTTGGCTCCTTCGTTTGGGGACAGGGGGCGCGGCACTGAAGCTTTCTTT.

The chain recombines TRBV5-1 with TRBJ2-7, with a weak D call TRBD2 (5 bases). The V end lost 0 bases, the J end lost 3 bases, and 7 bases lay between the germline ends. The CDR3 spans 13 residues. Germline CDR1 is SGHRS and CDR2 is YFSETQ. CDR3 coding DNA: TGCGCCAGCAGCTTGGTCCGGGGCTACGAGCAGTACTTC. It specifies CASSLVRGYEQYF.

The chain is built from TRBV5-1 and TRBJ2-1; 11 bases match TRBD2. CDR3 length: 15 amino acids. Germline lookup yields CDR1 SGHRS and CDR2 YFSETQ. With V trimmed by 7 bases and J by 1 base, 4 bases remained unmatched. CDR3 amino acids: CASVASGGSYNEQFF. CDR3 nucleotide sequence: TGCGCCAGCGTAGCTAGCGGGGGGTCCTACAATGAGCAGTTCTTC.

This chain joins TRBV30 and TRBJ2-2; TRBD2 matches at 8 bases. Germline V lookup: CDR1 GTSNPN, CDR2 SVGIG (reference sequence). Germline trimming cut 0 bases from V and 5 bases from J; bases unmatched to any gene: 8. This CDR3 contains 16 residues. The DNA of the CDR3 is TGTGCCTGGAGTGTAAGTCGGGGGGGCCAAACCGGGGAGCTGTTTTTT. Its protein product is CAWSVSRGGQTGELFF.

The V and J genes are TRBV6-1 and TRBJ2-1; 12 bases fit TRBD1. The length of the CDR3 is 13 residues. CDR1 is MNHNS, CDR2 SASEGT, per germline. V lost 8 bases and J lost 16; bases outside the gene matches: 12. CDR3 bases: TGTGCCAGCTCCGTCTCCCGGGACAGGGGGCGCTTCTTC. It codes for CASSVSRDRGRFF.

The rearrangement links TRBV7-2 to TRBJ1-1; 10 nucleotides agree with TRBD1. The germline gives CDR1 SGHTA, CDR2 FQGNSA. Trimming took 4 bases from V and 11 from J; bases not matched to a gene: 7. The CDR3 length is 13 residues. This chain's CDR3 is CASSSGQGRSAFF. In DNA, the CDR3 is TGTGCCAGCAGCTCGGGACAGGGGCGATCGGCTTTCTTT. Full variable domain (remainder filled in from reference TRBV7-2 and TRBJ1-1): GAGVSQSPSNKVTEKGKDVELRCDPISGHTALYWYRQSLGQGLEFLIYFQGNSAPDKSGLPSDRFSAERTGGSVSTLTIQRTQQEDSAVYLCASSSGQGRSAFFGQGTRLTVV.

Points on this clone: The sample holds other DNA sequences that translate to the same CDR3. The J gene is TRBJ2-7, the V gene TRBV9; TRBD1 matches at 10 bases. CDR3 length equals 15 residues. Germline CDR1 and CDR2: SGDLS and YYNGEE. The ends lost 0 bases at V and 4 bases at J; junction bases unmatched: 4. CDR3 DNA: TGTGCCAGCAGCGTAGGCGGGACAGGGGTTTACGAGCAGTACTTC. Its translation: CASSVGGTGVYEQYF.

The V gene is TRBV5-8, the J gene TRBJ1-6; 9 bases align to TRBD1. This CDR3 has 15 residues. Trimming took 2 bases from V and 9 from J; bases not matched to a gene: 6. Germline V lookup: CDR1 SGHTS, CDR2 YDEGEE. As DNA, the CDR3 is TGTGCCAGCAGCTTAACGACAGGGGGGCGTTCACCCCTCCACTTT. This codes for CASSLTTGGRSPLHF.

The rearrangement joins TRBV2 to TRBJ2-7; a weak D match, TRBD1 (5 bases). CDR3 length: 13 residues. V gave up 6 bases and J gave up 3 bases, with 12 bases separating them. In germline, CDR1 is SNHLY, CDR2 FYNNEI. The CDR3: CASRSRVGYEQYF. The CDR3 nucleotides are TGTGCCAGCAGGTCCAGGGTGGGCTACGAGCAGTACTTC.

The chain uses TRBV5-5 and TRBJ2-7, with D perhaps matching TRBD2 (6 bases). There are 15 residues in the CDR3. V was shortened by 2 bases and J by 0 bases, with 12 bases between the two germline ends. In germline, CDR1 is SGHKS, CDR2 YYEKEE (reference sequence). CDR3: CASSFGGVLSYEQYF. The DNA for the CDR3 is TGTGCCAGCAGCTTTGGCGGGGTTCTCTCCTACGAGCAGTACTTC. The full variable domain, in which reference TRBV5-5 and TRBJ2-7 provide the parts outside the CDR3, is DAGVTQSPTHLIKTRGQQVTLRCSPISGHKSVSWYQQVLGQGPQFIFQYYEKEERGRGNFPDRFSARQFPNYSSELNVNALLLGDSALYLCASSFGGVLSYEQYFGPGTRLTVT.

This clone was seen a handful of times. The genes are TRBV7-8 and TRBJ1-2; D not certain. Trimming cost V 5 bases and J 9 bases, with 16 bases left between them. There are 13 residues in the CDR3. Germline CDR1 SGHVS, CDR2 FQNEAQ. The chain's CDR3 is CASSPLMAGSYTF. CDR3 nucleotides: TGTGCCAGCAGCCCCCTGATGGCCGGGAGCTACACCTTC. Supplemented by reference TRBV7-8 and TRBJ1-2, the full variable domain reads GAGVSQSPRYKVAKRGQDVALRCDPISGHVSLFWYQQALGQGPEFLTYFQNEAQLDKSGLPSDRFFAERPEGSVSTLKIQRTQQEDSAVYLCASSPLMAGSYTFGSGTRLTVV.

This clone was recorded a few times. The chain is built from TRBV7-6 and TRBJ2-7; no clear D. This CDR3 is built from 13 residues. Deletions cut 5 bases from V and 3 bases from J, with 11 bases between. In germline, CDR1 is SGHVS, CDR2 FNYEAQ. The CDR3: CASSLRFNYEQYF. CDR3 nucleotides: TGTGCCAGCAGCCTAAGATTTAACTACGAGCAGTACTTC.